Below, 26 T cell receptor beta chains from the same sample are listed, as sequenced in a study of T-cell reconstitution after alpha-beta-depleted transplantation in children. During its preparation, the TCRbeta library received unique molecular identifiers. TCRdb ran MiXCR on the PCR reads and lists one entry per CDR3 protein. The repertoire has roughly 500,000 distinct CDR3 sequences, roughly 18% of them found once; the top ten carry roughly 3.3%. The source was PBMCs from the stem cell graft donor, collected from the stem cell graft. Every receptor here comes from a human donor who donated a stem cell graft to a child with acute lymphoblastic leukemia.

This clonotype has a handful of counts. The rearrangement uses TRBV7-8 and TRBJ2-1; 12 bases map to TRBD2. The trim removed 5 bases at V and 9 bases at J, leaving 8 bases unmatched. The CDR3 spans 15 residues. CDR1 and CDR2 (germline): SGHVS, FQNEAQ. The CDR3, as DNA: TGTGCCAGCAGCCCCCGGCTAGCGGGGGGGGCTGAGCAGTTCTTC. Protein sequence: CASSPRLAGGAEQFF.

The chain carries TRBV11-2 and TRBJ2-1; D ambiguous. Germline CDR1 SGHAT, CDR2 FQNNGV. Trimming stripped 7 bases from V and 10 bases from J, with 26 bases between. The CDR3 length is 16 residues. The CDR3 protein is CASIHRRLGRLDEQFF. The CDR3 coding sequence is TGTGCCAGCATACACCGTCGGTTGGGTAGACTCGACGAGCAGTTCTTC.

This clonotype was counted between two and nine times. The V and J genes are TRBV15 and TRBJ2-7; TRBD2 might be the D (6 bases). From germline, CDR1 is LNHNV and CDR2 YYDKDF (reference sequence). The V and J ends lost 3 bases and 4 bases respectively, with 16 bases between them. The CDR3 spans 15 residues. CDR3 coding DNA: TGTGCCACCAGCAGCACCGCGGGGAGGAGTTACGAGCAGTACTTC. Encoded protein: CATSSTAGRSYEQYF.

J is TRBJ1-4 and V is TRBV7-8; D is ambiguous. The ends were cut back, 3 bases at V and 5 bases at J, with 10 bases in the middle. This CDR3 has 14 amino acids. Germline assignment: CDR1 SGHVS and CDR2 FQNEAQ. The CDR3 region has the DNA TGTGCCAGCAGCTTCCTCCAGTCCAATGAAAAACTGTTTTTT. Protein product: CASSFLQSNEKLFF.

The J gene is TRBJ2-7, the V gene TRBV5-1, with 8 bases matching TRBD2. From germline, CDR1 is SGHRS and CDR2 YFSETQ. This CDR3 region has 14 residues. J was trimmed by 4 bases and V by 0 bases; bases with no gene match: 3. CDR3 in amino acids: CASSLVRGGYEQYF. CDR3 in DNA: TGCGCCAGCAGCTTGGTACGCGGGGGGTACGAGCAGTACTTC.

This clonotype has only one observation. This chain links TRBV13 with TRBJ2-2; possible D gene TRBD2, 6 bases. The V end was cut by 5 bases, the J end by 7 bases, with 17 bases between. Per germline, CDR1 PRHDT and CDR2 FYEKMQ (reference sequence). This CDR3 is 15 amino acids long. CDR3 DNA: TGTGCCAGCAGCGTATCTAGCGCATGGAGCGGGGAGCTGTTTTTT. Translation: CASSVSSAWSGELFF.

This sequence joins TRBV5-1 and TRBJ2-1; 14 bases are shared with TRBD2. After removal of 7 bases from V and 9 bases from J, the junction contained 12 bases not matched to a gene. The germline gives CDR1 SGHRS, CDR2 YFSETQ. This CDR3 is built from 16 residues. The DNA for the CDR3 is TGCGCCAGCTGGAGACTAGCGGGAGGGCCGAAAGGTGAGCAGTTCTTC. As protein: CASWRLAGGPKGEQFF.

This clonotype was detected a few times. This chain uses TRBV3-1 with TRBJ1-1; D is unclear. The CDR3 spans 12 residues. The germline V gene encodes CDR1 LGHDT and CDR2 YNNKEL (reference sequence). V lost 5 bases, J lost 6 bases, and 10 bases lay in between. CDR3 nucleotides: TGTGCCAGCAGCATGGTCGGGGCTGAAGCTTTCTTT. Its translation is CASSMVGAEAFF.

This rearrangement joins TRBV5-1 to TRBJ1-1; tentatively, D is TRBD1 (6 bases). Trimming pared 7 bases from V and 6 bases from J, leaving 16 bases between. This CDR3 contains 13 residues. Germline CDR1 is SGHRS and CDR2 is YFSETQ. CDR3 sequence: CASASDSSSEAFF. CDR3 DNA: TGCGCCAGCGCTTCGGACAGTTCATCTGAAGCTTTCTTT.

This clonotype was counted between two and nine times. CDR3 protein: CAIKSTGGDEQFF. The CDR3 bases are TGTGCCATCAAAAGTACAGGTGGCGATGAGCAGTTCTTC. The chain has TRBV10-3 and TRBJ2-1, with TRBD1 as a possible D gene (5 bases). CDR1 ENHRY and CDR2 SYGVKD come from the germline V gene. This CDR3 has 13 amino acids. V shed 7 bases and J shed 8 bases, with 15 bases lying between them.

The chain combines TRBV6-1 with TRBJ2-2; TRBD2 aligns across 12 bases. This CDR3 region has 16 residues. The trim removed 6 bases at V and 8 bases at J, leaving 10 bases unmatched. Germline CDR1 is MNHNS and CDR2 is SASEGT. DNA for the CDR3: TGTGCCAGCAGGTCTAGCGGGAGGGCCGTGAAGGGGGAGCTGTTTTTT. It is translated as CASRSSGRAVKGELFF.

The V call is TRBV11-1, the J call TRBJ1-5; 7 bases are a match to TRBD1. With V trimmed by 1 base and J by 0 bases, 15 bases remained unmatched. This CDR3 has 20 residues. Looked up from germline, CDR1 is SGHAT and CDR2 is FQDESV (reference sequence). The CDR3 DNA is TGTGCCAGCAGCTTAGAGGGGGGCCTAGGGACAGCAGATAGCAATCAGCCCCAGCATTTT. As protein: CASSLEGGLGTADSNQPQHF.

The table lists this clonotype with a few counts. This chain links TRBV7-9 with TRBJ2-1; 7 nucleotides match TRBD1. Germline values: CDR1 SEHNR, CDR2 FQNEAQ (reference sequence). CDR3 size: 16 residues. V shed 3 bases and J 0 bases; nucleotides not matched to a gene: 5. This chain's CDR3 is CASSFVYRGSYNEQFF. The CDR3 DNA reads as TGTGCCAGCAGCTTCGTTTACAGGGGCTCCTACAATGAGCAGTTCTTC. The complete variable domain, with remaining parts taken from reference TRBV7-9 and TRBJ2-1, reads DTGVSQNPRHKITKRGQNVTFRCDPISEHNRLYWYRQTLGQGPEFLTYFQNEAQLEKSRLLSDRFSAERPKGSFSTLEIQRTEQGDSAMYLCASSFVYRGSYNEQFFGPGTRLTVL.

This clonotype has ten or more counts. This chain connects TRBV7-9 to TRBJ2-5, with 9 bases identical to TRBD2. With V trimmed by 3 bases and J by 2 bases, 4 bases remained unmatched. CDR1 SEHNR and CDR2 FQNEAQ come from the germline V gene (reference sequence). The CDR3 length is 15 residues. CDR3 DNA sequence: TGTGCCAGCAGCTTCTTAGCGGGAGAGCAAGAGACCCAGTACTTC. Translating gives CASSFLAGEQETQYF. Full variable domain (remainder filled in from reference TRBV7-9 and TRBJ2-5): DTGVSQNPRHKITKRGQNVTFRCDPISEHNRLYWYRQTLGQGPEFLTYFQNEAQLEKSRLLSDRFSAERPKGSFSTLEIQRTEQGDSAMYLCASSFLAGEQETQYFGPGTRLLVL.

This clonotype was seen only a few times. The chain carries TRBV7-2 and TRBJ2-6; D is undetermined. Germline loops: CDR1 SGHTA, CDR2 FQGNSA. The CDR3 has 15 residues. Deletions cut 5 bases from V and 2 bases from J, with 10 bases between. Here the CDR3 reads CASSPWPTGANVLTF. The CDR3 region has the DNA TGTGCCAGCAGCCCATGGCCCACTGGGGCCAACGTCCTGACTTTC.

The table lists this clonotype with a few counts. This chain links TRBV20-1 with TRBJ2-7; the match to TRBD1 covers 11 bases. Germline V lookup: CDR1 DFQATT, CDR2 SNEGSKA (reference sequence). With 3 bases clipped from V and 7 bases from J, the junction kept 8 bases outside the gene matches. The CDR3 extends over 14 amino acids. The CDR3 bases are TGCAGTGCTAGGCCGGGACAGGGGGTACGGGAGCAGTACTTC. This translates into CSARPGQGVREQYF.

This clonotype appeared a few times. This chain uses TRBV25-1 with TRBJ1-6; D gene ambiguous. CDR1 MGHDK and CDR2 SYGVNS come from the germline V gene. This CDR3 has 15 residues. With 4 bases removed from V and 9 bases from J, the gap between germline ends came to 16 bases. The CDR3 nucleotides read TGTGCCAGCAGTGGCAATGGCCGCAAGGGTTCACCCCTCCACTTT. Translation: CASSGNGRKGSPLHF.

The chain combines TRBV18 with TRBJ2-1; unclear D gene. The germline V gene has CDR1 KGHSH and CDR2 LQKENI. V lost 2 bases and J lost 8, with 10 bases in between. This CDR3 contains 13 residues. The CDR3 bases are TGTGCCAGCTCACCATTTCGGACGGATGAGCAGTTCTTC. Its translation: CASSPFRTDEQFF.

This clonotype was observed a few times. One end of the junction is discordant with germline, which a read error may explain. The rearrangement uses TRBV3-1 and TRBJ2-1; D remains ambiguous. The CDR3 covers 15 residues. CDR1 and CDR2 (germline): LGHDT, YNNKEL (reference sequence). Here the CDR3 reads CASCQGNPRYNEQFF. CDR3 DNA sequence: TGTGCCAGCTGCCAAGGGAATCCCCGGTACAATGAGCAGTTCTTC.

This rearrangement joins TRBV7-2 to TRBJ2-5; D gene unclear. Germline V lookup: CDR1 SGHTA, CDR2 FQGNSA. CDR3 length: 12 amino acids. Deletions cut 10 bases from V and 7 bases from J, with 16 bases between. This chain's CDR3 is CANTRGVGTQYF. DNA for the CDR3: TGTGCCAATACTCGTGGAGTTGGGACCCAGTACTTC.

The J gene is TRBJ2-7, the V gene TRBV20-1, with a tentative D call TRBD1 (5 bases). The V end lost 2 bases, the J end lost 0 bases, and 8 bases lay between the germline ends. This CDR3 has 13 amino acids. Germline CDR1 DFQATT, CDR2 SNEGSKA (reference sequence). In DNA, the CDR3 is TGCAGTGCTAGACCGGACACCTCCTACGAGCAGTACTTC. This gives the protein CSARPDTSYEQYF.

The chain has TRBV5-1 and TRBJ2-7; 8 bases match TRBD2. The CDR3 spans 16 residues. The germline V gene has CDR1 SGHRS and CDR2 YFSETQ. V shed 4 bases, J shed 1 base, and the junction held 10 bases outside the gene matches. The CDR3 coding sequence is TGCGCCAGCAGCCCGGAGTGGGCGGGGGGTTCCTACGAGCAGTACTTC. This codes for CASSPEWAGGSYEQYF.

There are many counts of this clonotype. The chain uses TRBV20-1 and TRBJ2-7; 8 positions agree with TRBD1. The V gene end was trimmed by 3 bases and the J gene end by 3 bases; junction bases not matched to a gene: 1. CDR3 length: 12 amino acids. From germline, CDR1 is DFQATT and CDR2 SNEGSKA (reference sequence). The CDR3 is CSARDRVYEQYF. In nucleotides, the CDR3 is TGCAGTGCTAGGGACAGGGTCTACGAGCAGTACTTC.

This clonotype was counted only a few times. The chain employs TRBV5-1 and TRBJ2-1; no clear D. The CDR3 covers 15 residues. CDR1 and CDR2 from the germline V gene are SGHRS and YFSETQ. V lost 0 bases and J lost 0, with 7 bases in between. DNA of the CDR3: TGCGCCAGCAGCTTGGAGGAGTACTCCTACAATGAGCAGTTCTTC. The encoded protein is CASSLEEYSYNEQFF.

The rearrangement links TRBV29-1 to TRBJ2-5; D is perhaps TRBD2 (5 bases). Germline V gene lookup returns CDR1 SQVTM and CDR2 ANQGSEA. The length of the CDR3 is 13 residues. V lost 3 bases and J 5 bases, leaving 13 bases between the germline ends. CDR3 sequence: CSVETGVRETQYF. The CDR3 region has the DNA TGCAGCGTTGAGACCGGGGTCCGGGAGACCCAGTACTTC. Using reference TRBV29-1 and TRBJ2-5 for the parts outside the CDR3, the full variable domain is SAVISQKPSRDICQRGTSLTIQCQVDSQVTMMFWYRQQPGQSLTLIATANQGSEATYESGFVIDKFPISRPNLTFSTLTVSNMSPEDSSIYLCSVETGVRETQYFGPGTRLLVL.

The genes are TRBV4-1 and TRBJ2-7; the match to TRBD1 covers 8 bases. V gave up 2 bases and J gave up 3 bases; unmatched junction bases: 6. CDR1 is MGHRA, CDR2 YSYEKL, per germline. The CDR3 spans 15 residues. The CDR3 here is CASSQSRTGHYEQYF. The CDR3 DNA is TGCGCCAGCAGCCAATCCCGGACAGGGCACTACGAGCAGTACTTC.